This T cell receptor beta chain is from a study of OX40 agonist ivuxolimab in advanced cancers. Across the whole study: Dose-escalation subjects each had hepatocellular carcinoma, melanoma, renal cell or head and neck cancer.

Germline V gives CDR1 SGHDT, CDR2 YYEEEE. The CDR3 totals 14 residues. Unmatched junction bases numbered 8, after V lost 4 bases and J lost 8 bases. The repertoire was sequenced with immunoSEQ multiplex PCR; TCRdb's copy has only in-frame clones and lacks some. Among 20,000 or so clones listed, 82% were seen once. The chain links TRBV5-6 to TRBJ1-5, with 8 bases matching TRBD1. The sequences come from CD4+ or CD8+ T cells sorted from blood, collected in a trial of the OX40 agonist ivuxolimab. This receptor was obtained from an adult with an advanced solid tumor such as melanoma, head and neck, liver or kidney cancer. The CDR3 region is CASSLGQGPEPQHF. The CDR3 nucleotides read TGTGCCAGCAGCCTTGGACAGGGTCCCGAGCCCCAGCATTTT.